Sequencing of this TCR beta chain was carried out in a study of Ad26.COV2.S vaccination and SARS-CoV-2 variants. Study as a whole: Donor participated within the Ad26.COV2.S arm of the COV1001 trial. Ad26.COV2.S shots went into the muscle once or twice, 56 days apart. Study observations and caveats: Total T cell responses were possibly underestimated by TCR breadth and depth analyses. Vaccinated individuals (as opposed to placebo recipients) had higher spike-specific TCR breadth.

TCRdb's copy holds only in-frame clones and misses some; the assay was immunoSEQ multiplex PCR. Of 350,000 to 450,000 clones in the sample, about four fifths were seen once. Stated treatment: around 19 received Ad26.COV2.S at low or high dose, single or two shots; about 5 received placebo; per-sample allocation not given. Samples came from day 63 after the first vaccine or placebo injection. The CDR3 runs to 17 residues. Looked up from germline, CDR1 is SGHVS and CDR2 is FNYEAQ. V lost 1 base, J lost 0 bases, and 8 bases stayed unmatched. With respect to this clone: What it binds is unknown.

The receptor was isolated from a person between 18 and 60 years old who received the Ad26.COV2.S COVID-19 vaccine or a placebo. This material consisted of peripheral blood, taken in a trial of Ad26.COV2.S vaccine versus placebo. The chain employs TRBV7-6 and TRBJ2-7, with TRBD2 identical over 8 bases. The CDR3 DNA follows: TGTGCCAGCAGCTTAGTCGGCGGGGGGTTCCCCTCCTACGAGCAGTACTTC. As protein: CASSLVGGGFPSYEQYF.